This passage covers 6 T cell receptor beta chains from one sample sequenced in a study of blood T cell repertoires in COVID-19. Libraries were prepared by immunoSEQ multiplex PCR; TCRdb keeps only in-frame clonotypes and omits some of them. The sample contains tens of thousands of clones, about 89% of which appear only once. Material for sequencing was peripheral blood. These receptors came from a man in his 70s with active or convalescent COVID-19.

Comments on this clone: Other DNA sequences within the sample encode an identical CDR3. V and J are TRBV18 and TRBJ1-2; 10 bases match TRBD1. After removal of 3 bases from V and 5 bases from J, the junction contained 3 bases not matched to a gene. CDR3 length: 14 residues. Germline CDR1 and CDR2: KGHSH and LQKENI. The CDR3 DNA sequence: TGTGCCAGCTCACCCGGGACAGGGGTTTATGGCTACACCTTC. Amino acid sequence: CASSPGTGVYGYTF.

The chain has TRBV18 and TRBJ1-3; D not resolved. Germline V gene sequence: CDR1 KGHSH, CDR2 LQKENI. V was pared by 0 bases and J by 0 bases, with 6 bases between. The CDR3 is 15 amino acids. This CDR3 reads CASSPPPVSGNTIYF. The CDR3 DNA reads as TGTGCCAGCTCACCACCCCCGGTCTCTGGAAACACCATATATTTT.

The chain recombines TRBV6-4 with TRBJ1-1, with a tentative D call TRBD1 (6 bases). This CDR3 has 15 amino acids. Germline CDR1 reads MRHNA; CDR2 reads SNTAGT. V lost 6 bases to trimming and J lost 1 base, with 15 bases between them. CDR3 DNA sequence: TGTGCCAGCAGGGCAGGTTCAGGGGAGAACACTGAAGCTTTCTTT. It encodes CASRAGSGENTEAFF.

The rearrangement links TRBV7-2 to TRBJ2-1; 15 nucleotides line up with TRBD2. Germline CDR1 is SGHTA and CDR2 is FQGNSA. The CDR3 sequence is 16 residues long. The trim removed 5 bases at V and 6 bases at J, leaving 5 bases unmatched. CDR3 loop: CASSTRGLAGGNEQFF. CDR3 sequence (DNA): TGTGCCAGCAGCACCCGGGGACTAGCGGGGGGCAATGAGCAGTTCTTC. Drawing the rest from reference TRBV7-2 and TRBJ2-1, the complete variable domain is GAGVSQSPSNKVTEKGKDVELRCDPISGHTALYWYRQSLGQGLEFLIYFQGNSAPDKSGLPSDRFSAERTGGSVSTLTIQRTQQEDSAVYLCASSTRGLAGGNEQFFGPGTRLTVL.

The J gene is TRBJ1-6, the V gene TRBV9; D is unclear. The V gene's germline CDR1 is SGDLS and CDR2 YYNGEE. Trimming shortened V by 0 bases and J by 10 bases, and 14 bases separated the two germline ends. The CDR3 extends over 15 amino acids. The CDR3 DNA follows: TGTGCCAGCAGCGTAGCTCCCGTTTCTAACTCACCCCTCCACTTT. This translates into CASSVAPVSNSPLHF.

The genes are TRBV6-5 and TRBJ2-7, with TRBD1 matching 7 bases. The trim removed 2 bases at V and 5 bases at J, leaving 12 bases unmatched. Germline assignment: CDR1 MNHEY and CDR2 SVGAGI. The CDR3 spans 16 residues. The DNA for the CDR3 is TGTGCCAGCAGTTACAATGGCGGACAGGTGGGCCACGAGCAGTACTTC. Its translation is CASSYNGGQVGHEQYF.